The sequence of this T cell receptor (beta chain) was determined in a study of T cell responses to AZD1222 COVID-19 vaccine (dated by TCRdb to the early 2020s). Broadly, across the study: AZD1222 recipients given second doses at about 4 weeks or at about 12 weeks were pooled, since spike-specific TCR depth and breadth were not found to differ between the two schedules. A total of more than 230 trial participants underwent TCR sequencing, of whom about 210 received two doses of AZD1222 and about 26 received two doses of the MenACWY control vaccine. Enrollment into the trials was organized by age into subgroups of 18-55, 56-69 and 70-plus years, and those subgroups contained approximately 150, 30 and 60 TCR-sequenced participants, respectively.

Results the study describes overall, beyond this receptor: Because no day 14 peak-response samples were available, repertoires were characterized only after the peak T cell response. After two AZD1222 doses, both the breadth and the depth of spike-specific TCRs were significantly higher than at day 0 and than in MenACWY recipients. In the small 56-69-year group, the increase in depth fell short of significance, most likely because of low power. Participants were mostly white British, with more females than males. The authors suggested clonal diversity may have been underestimated. Conclusions about previously exposed vaccinees are limited because only six or seven AZD1222 recipients were SARS-CoV-2 seropositive at baseline. The whole spike protein was spanned by vaccine-associated CD4 TCRs, and dominant responses were seen in regions 160-218 and 743-854. Epitopes outside the regions mutated in the B.1.351 and B.1.1.7 variants were reportedly recognized by nearly half of the unique spike-specific TCRs.

The sample's time point label, in plain terms: baseline before first vaccination. Samples from vaccinated people were obtained from the UK trials COV001 and COV002, which included a single-blind randomized controlled phase 2/3 trial of AZD1222 (ChAdOx1 nCoV-19) in healthy adults. For TCRbeta chain sequencing, PBMC samples were collected from trial participants at day 0 and at day 28 after the second dose. The CDR3 regions of human TCRbeta chains were analyzed by immunosequencing. The study's processing was this. TCRs in the repertoires were compared against a reference library of SARS-CoV-2-specific TCRs that had been generated with the MIRA antigen-specificity platform. Breadth was defined as the fraction of unique TCRs that were SARS-CoV-2-associated. Depth was defined as the fraction of total T cells that were SARS-CoV-2-associated. Each spike-specific TCR was assigned to its reactive spike region and to a CD4 or CD8 class using the MIRA data. Log10-transformed breadth and depth values were compared by one-way ANOVA with Sidak's multiple comparisons tests. In its TCRdb copy, this immuneACCESS table keeps in-frame sequences only and misses some clones. Where compared with another copy, unresolved V genes explain less than half of these, and the others have no known cause. The V and J calls and clone size are taken from that table; D and trimming were inferred from the DNA. Here the sample has over 150,000 clones; around 90% occur a single time. The top ten clones comprise less than 3% of the sample.

CDR1 and CDR2 (SGHRS, YFSETQ) derive from the germline V gene. Compared with germline, V lacks 5 bases and J lacks 11 bases; bases without a gene match: 10. The CDR3 goes from the cysteine to the phenylalanine over 13 residues. Just CDR3 DNA is preserved here, 39 bases in frame from base 1. This clone has only a few counts. It has no known antigen specificity. Per-base quality was not reported, and no clone a single base away is much larger than it. The origin of this receptor is an adult in good health. The chain links TRBV5-1 with TRBJ1-2; 9 junctional bases match TRBD1. The sequencing used peripheral blood, collected on day 0 of AZD1222 vaccination. The CDR3 has the sequence CASRDRGVSWYTF. The nucleotide sequence is TGCGCCAGCAGAGACAGGGGGGTTTCTTGGTACACCTTC. When the CDR3 is completed using the reference TRBV5-1 and TRBJ1-2 genes on either side, the full variable domain is KAGVTQTPRYLIKTRGQQVTLSCSPISGHRSVSWYQQTPGQGLQFLFEYFSETQRNKGNFPGRFSGRQFSNSRSEMNVSTLELGDSALYLCASRDRGVSWYTFGSGTRLTVV.